The 30 T cell receptor beta chains below come from one sample, sequenced in a study of fetal regulatory T cell absence and autoimmunity. TCRdb keeps only in-frame clones here, not all; method: immunoSEQ multiplex PCR. The sample lists around 100,000 clones, 55% to 75% occurring once. The sequencing sample was made of pancreas tissue. These receptors were collected from a male donor with IPEX syndrome.

This chain links TRBV4-1 with TRBJ1-1; possible D gene TRBD1, 6 bases. CDR1 MGHRA and CDR2 YSYEKL come from the germline V gene. This CDR3 has 15 amino acids. Between the trimmed V and J ends, which lost 0 bases and 4 bases, there was a span of 12 bases. CDR3 in amino acids: CASSQDQGGGTEAFF. CDR3 sequence (DNA): TGCGCCAGCAGCCAAGATCAAGGAGGGGGCACTGAAGCTTTCTTT.

The chain joins TRBV21-1 to TRBJ2-4; TRBD1, the table's D call, lacks a check against the DNA. TRBV21-1 is a pseudogene segment. This CDR3 region has 14 residues. The CDR3 DNA follows: TGTGCCACTCCGCTCGACAGGGGGCGAAACATTCAGTACTTC. It codes for CATPLDRGRNIQYF.

In this sample, this clone turned up a few times. J is TRBJ2-5 and V is TRBV2; no clear D gene. The V end was cut by 7 bases, the J end by 6 bases, with 6 bases between. The CDR3 is made up of 10 amino acids. Per the germline V gene, CDR1 is SNHLY and CDR2 is FYNNEI. As DNA, the CDR3 is TGTGCCAGCACGAAGAAGACCCAGTACTTC. Its translation is CASTKKTQYF. The whole variable domain, remainder taken from reference TRBV2 and TRBJ2-5, is EPEVTQTPSHQVTQMGQEVILRCVPISNHLYFYWYRQILGQKVEFLVSFYNNEISEKSEIFDDQFSVERPDGSNFTLKIRSTKLEDSAMYFCASTKKTQYFGPGTRLLVL.

The chain employs TRBV9 and TRBJ2-5; 9 nucleotides match TRBD2. The CDR3 contains 14 residues. V gave up 3 bases and J gave up 1 base; unmatched junction bases: 1. The V gene's germline CDR1 is SGDLS and CDR2 YYNGEE. The CDR3, as DNA: TGTGCCAGCAGCGAGACTAGCGGCCAAGAGACCCAGTACTTC. It translates to CASSETSGQETQYF.

This clone was seen only a few times. The chain joins TRBV7-9 to TRBJ2-4; 10 bases agree with TRBD2. This CDR3 comprises 17 residues. Trimming took 1 base from V and 0 from J; bases not matched to a gene: 3. CDR1 SEHNR and CDR2 FQNEAQ come from the germline V gene (reference sequence). For the CDR3, the DNA is TGTGCCAGCAGCTTAGGACTAGCGGGCCTAGCCAAAAACATTCAGTACTTC. Protein: CASSLGLAGLAKNIQYF.

This clone was seen once. The chain links TRBV5-6 to TRBJ1-1; the D gene is possibly TRBD1 (6 bases). V lost 1 base, J lost 1 base, and 14 bases lay in between. The germline CDR1 and CDR2 sequences are SGHDT and YYEEEE. The CDR3 sequence is 16 residues long. The CDR3 is CASSLIYRTENTEAFF. The DNA for the CDR3 is TGTGCCAGCAGCTTGATTTATAGGACAGAGAACACTGAAGCTTTCTTT.

A single count supports this clone. This sequence joins TRBV6-4 and TRBJ1-2; D uncertain. The CDR3 runs to 12 residues. From germline, CDR1 is MRHNA and CDR2 SNTAGT. Between the trimmed V and J ends, which lost 2 bases and 7 bases, there was a span of 8 bases. The CDR3 DNA reads TGTGCCAGCAGTGACCTTTGGGGTGGCTACACCTTC. Amino acids: CASSDLWGGYTF.

The CDR3 DNA reads as TGTGCCAGCTCAGACGCACTAACCCCCTACGAGCAGTACTTC. Its protein product is CASSDALTPYEQYF. The V and J genes are TRBV18 and TRBJ2-7; D gene ambiguous. Germline CDR1 reads KGHSH; CDR2 reads LQKENI. V was shortened by 5 bases and J by 2 bases, with 13 bases between the two germline ends. The CDR3 covers 14 residues.

The chain combines TRBV7-8 with TRBJ2-3, with 8 bases aligning to TRBD2. This CDR3 comprises 14 residues. Germline CDR1 SGHVS, CDR2 FQNEAQ. The V and J ends lost 3 bases and 5 bases, in that order; junction bases with no gene match: 4. The CDR3 is CASSFGLAQDTQYF. CDR3 bases: TGTGCCAGCAGCTTCGGACTAGCCCAAGATACGCAGTATTTT.

This chain uses TRBV19 with TRBJ2-7; 7 nucleotides line up with TRBD1. Unmatched junction bases numbered 8, after V lost 5 bases and J lost 4 bases. CDR3 length: 14 amino acids. CDR1 and CDR2 from the germline V gene are LNHDA and SQIVND (reference sequence). CDR3 coding DNA: TGTGCCAGTAGTCCCACAGGGGCCACGTACGAGCAGTACTTC. It translates to CASSPTGATYEQYF. Together with reference TRBV19 and TRBJ2-7, the CDR3 gives the full variable domain: DGGITQSPKYLFRKEGQNVTLSCEQNLNHDAMYWYRQDPGQGLRLIYYSQIVNDFQKGDIAEGYSVSREKKESFPLTVTSAQKNPTAFYLCASSPTGATYEQYFGPGTRLTVT.

This clone was counted once. The rearrangement joins TRBV5-8 to TRBJ1-6; a weak D match, TRBD1 (6 bases). This CDR3 contains 18 residues. V dropped 4 bases and J dropped 0 bases, with 17 bases sitting between them. In germline, CDR1 is SGHTS, CDR2 YDEGEE. The CDR3 coding sequence is TGTGCCAGCAGCGGAAACAGGGATCCAAGCTCCTATAATTCACCCCTCCACTTT. Amino acids: CASSGNRDPSSYNSPLHF.

This clone occurred once. The chain employs TRBV9 and TRBJ2-3; 10 bases agree with TRBD2. The CDR3 is 15 amino acids. Germline CDR1 and CDR2: SGDLS and YYNGEE. J lost 2 bases, V lost 4 bases, and 4 bases had no gene match. CDR3 region: CASSPGLAVTDTQYF. CDR3 sequence (DNA): TGTGCCAGCAGCCCCGGACTAGCGGTCACAGATACGCAGTATTTT. Full variable domain (rest looked up from reference TRBV9 and TRBJ2-3): DSGVTQTPKHLITATGQRVTLRCSPRSGDLSVYWYQQSLDQGLQFLIQYYNGEERAKGNILERFSAQQFPDLHSELNLSSLELGDSALYFCASSPGLAVTDTQYFGPGTRLTVL.

The chain joins TRBV6-5 to TRBJ1-2, with 8 nucleotides matching TRBD1. In germline, CDR1 is MNHEY, CDR2 SVGAGI. CDR3 size: 12 residues. Trimming cost V 5 bases and J 8 bases; bases outside gene matches: 4. CDR3 region: CASSPTGDGYTF. CDR3 coding DNA: TGTGCCAGCAGTCCGACAGGGGACGGCTACACCTTC.

CDR3 bases: TGTGCCAGCAGCTTAGATTCGACAGGGGGCTACGAGCAGTACTTC. Residues: CASSLDSTGGYEQYF. V usage is TRBV7-2 and J usage is TRBJ2-7; 9 nucleotides agree with TRBD1. V dropped 1 base and J dropped 3; count of bases not matched to a gene: 4. Germline loops: CDR1 SGHTA, CDR2 FQGNSA. CDR3 length: 15 amino acids.

This chain links TRBV20-1 with TRBJ2-1; D gene unclear. From germline, CDR1 is DFQATT and CDR2 SNEGSKA (reference sequence). The V end lost 6 bases, the J end lost 12 bases, and 9 bases lay between the germline ends. This CDR3 is built from 9 residues. CDR3 DNA sequence: TGCAGTGCGGAAGCTGGGCAGTTCTTC. It codes for CSAEAGQFF.

The V call is TRBV10-3, the J call TRBJ1-3; possibly TRBD1 for D (5 bases). V shed 5 bases and J shed 4 bases, with 18 bases lying between them. CDR3 length equals 16 residues. The germline V gene has CDR1 ENHRY and CDR2 SYGVKD. Written as DNA, the CDR3 is TGTGCCATCAGTAACTCGCCGGGGCTCAGAGGAAACACCATATATTTT. It translates to CAISNSPGLRGNTIYF.

This rearrangement joins TRBV29-1 to TRBJ2-1; weak D call: TRBD2 (5 bases). V lost 2 bases and J lost 7, with 12 bases in between. CDR3 length: 13 amino acids. Germline lookup yields CDR1 SQVTM and CDR2 ANQGSEA. DNA for the CDR3: TGCAGCGTTGAAAGGGTAGCGCCGAATGAGCAGTTCTTC. Its translation is CSVERVAPNEQFF.

The chain carries TRBV5-8 and TRBJ2-5; a possible D gene is TRBD1 (6 bases). This CDR3 is built from 12 residues. CDR1 SGHTS and CDR2 YDEGEE come from the germline V gene. With 6 bases removed from V and 4 bases from J, the gap between germline ends came to 10 bases. The CDR3: CASMSRGETQYF. The CDR3, as DNA: TGTGCCAGCATGTCCAGGGGAGAGACCCAGTACTTC. The variable domain in full, with the rest retrieved from reference TRBV5-8 and TRBJ2-5, is EAGVTQSPTHLIKTRGQQATLRCSPISGHTSVYWYQQALGLGLQFLLWYDEGEERNRGNFPPRFSGRQFPNYSSELNVNALELEDSALYLCASMSRGETQYFGPGTRLLVL.

The chain joins TRBV5-1 to TRBJ2-4, with 10 bases fitting TRBD2. Germline V gene data show CDR1 as SGHRS and CDR2 as YFSETQ. The J segment lost 0 bases and the V segment lost 4 bases, leaving 16 bases of the junction unmatched. This CDR3 contains 20 residues. CDR3 residues: CASSPRSSGSTYLAKNIQYF. CDR3 DNA: TGCGCCAGCAGCCCGAGGTCTAGCGGGAGCACCTATCTAGCCAAAAACATTCAGTACTTC.

The rearrangement joins TRBV19 to TRBJ2-3; TRBD2 matches at 13 bases. The CDR3 contains 17 residues. The trim removed 7 bases at V and 5 bases at J, leaving 12 bases unmatched. Germline-derived CDR1 and CDR2 are LNHDA and SQIVND (reference sequence). CDR3 in DNA: TGTGCCAGTAACAACCTACTAGCGGGGGGGCCGGGAGATACGCAGTATTTT. Translation gives CASNNLLAGGPGDTQYF.

The V gene is TRBV11-2, the J gene TRBJ1-2, with 9 bases fitting TRBD1. CDR1 and CDR2 (germline): SGHAT, FQNNGV. This CDR3 is built from 17 residues. The ends lost 0 bases at V and 6 bases at J; junction bases unmatched: 11. This CDR3 reads CASSLEGTGNWGNGYTF. CDR3 in DNA: TGTGCCAGCAGCTTAGAGGGGACAGGGAACTGGGGGAATGGCTACACCTTC.

This sequence joins TRBV4-1 and TRBJ2-7; D ambiguous. The germline gives CDR1 MGHRA, CDR2 YSYEKL. Trimming pared 1 base from V and 4 bases from J, leaving 8 bases between. There are 13 residues in the CDR3. This CDR3 is CASSQGVPYEQYF. CDR3 DNA: TGCGCCAGCAGCCAAGGGGTCCCTTACGAGCAGTACTTC.

The V call is TRBV2, the J call TRBJ2-7; D perhaps matches TRBD2 (5 bases). V lost 7 bases to trimming and J lost 2 bases, with 12 bases between them. The CDR3 covers 13 residues. The V gene's germline CDR1 is SNHLY and CDR2 FYNNEI. The CDR3 loop reads CASTREGPYEQYF. The CDR3 DNA sequence: TGTGCCAGCACTCGGGAAGGGCCCTACGAGCAGTACTTC.

This chain connects TRBV5-1 to TRBJ2-7; 12 bases are shared with TRBD1. CDR3 length: 16 amino acids. Trimming took 0 bases from V and 6 from J; bases not matched to a gene: 7. Germline V lookup: CDR1 SGHRS, CDR2 YFSETQ. The CDR3 sequence is CASSLEPRDRGLEQYF. The CDR3 DNA is TGCGCCAGCAGCTTGGAACCCCGGGACAGGGGGCTCGAGCAGTACTTC. The whole variable domain, remainder taken from reference TRBV5-1 and TRBJ2-7, is KAGVTQTPRYLIKTRGQQVTLSCSPISGHRSVSWYQQTPGQGLQFLFEYFSETQRNKGNFPGRFSGRQFSNSRSEMNVSTLELGDSALYLCASSLEPRDRGLEQYFGPGTRLTVT.

The chain is built from TRBV15 and TRBJ2-7; D not certain. The germline gives CDR1 LNHNV, CDR2 YYDKDF (reference sequence). Trimming took off 1 base at V and 0 bases at J, with 4 bases between the two ends. This CDR3 spans 13 amino acids. The CDR3 coding sequence is TGTGCCACCAGCAGAGGCGGCTCCTACGAGCAGTACTTC. This sequence encodes CATSRGGSYEQYF.

The chain employs TRBV10-1 and TRBJ1-6; the D gene is possibly TRBD1 (6 bases). The germline gives CDR1 WNHNN, CDR2 SYGVQD (reference sequence). The CDR3 has 15 residues. Trimming shortened V by 7 bases and J by 7 bases, and 17 bases separated the two germline ends. The CDR3 is CASNLITGRNSPLHF. The CDR3 coding sequence is TGCGCCAGCAACCTTATTACAGGGAGGAATTCACCCCTCCACTTT.

The rearrangement joins TRBV27 to TRBJ2-1; 8 bases agree with TRBD2. The CDR3 has 15 amino acids. CDR1 is MNHEY and CDR2 is SMNVEV in the germline V gene (reference sequence). The V segment lost 6 bases and the J segment 7 bases; nucleotides outside the gene matches: 11. The chain's CDR3 is CASSHFRGGVNEQFF. CDR3 in DNA: TGTGCCAGCAGCCATTTCCGGGGGGGCGTAAATGAGCAGTTCTTC.

V and J are TRBV6-5 and TRBJ1-2, with a possible D match to TRBD1 (5 bases). Germline-derived CDR1 and CDR2 are MNHEY and SVGAGI. V was pared by 6 bases and J by 6 bases, with 14 bases between. This CDR3 comprises 13 residues. This CDR3 is CASSSIMGDGYTF. The CDR3 DNA sequence: TGTGCCAGCAGCTCAATTATGGGGGATGGCTACACCTTC.

The chain recombines TRBV5-1 with TRBJ2-2, with a possible D match to TRBD1 (6 bases). Germline lookup yields CDR1 SGHRS and CDR2 YFSETQ. This CDR3 contains 14 residues. Trimming took off 1 base at V and 4 bases at J, with 8 bases between the two ends. The CDR3 spells CASSLTGSTGELFF. The CDR3 nucleotides are TGCGCCAGCAGCTTGACAGGGTCCACCGGGGAGCTGTTTTTT.

The chain recombines TRBV19 with TRBJ1-6, with D perhaps matching TRBD1 (5 bases). Trimming removed 0 bases from V and 7 bases from J, with 7 bases in between. Germline CDR1 is LNHDA and CDR2 is SQIVND (reference sequence). CDR3 length: 14 amino acids. Here the CDR3 DNA reads TGTGCCAGTAGTATAGACAGGGAGAATTCACCCCTCCACTTT. Protein: CASSIDRENSPLHF.